This entry lists 4 T cell receptor beta chains sequenced from one sample in a study of T cells expressing NK-cell markers. TCRdb re-called the 5' RACE reads and catalogs CDR3 proteins one per entry, DNA excluded. This table holds 150,000 or so distinct CDR3 sequences. The sample comprised blood T cells: a sorted CD56 or NKG2C T cell subset, CD4+ or CD8+ T cells, or bulk PBMC T cells (not recorded which). The receptors stem from a woman between 18 and 70 years old in good health.

The V gene is TRBV12-3 or TRBV12-4, the J gene TRBJ1-1. This CDR3 spans 14 amino acids. This CDR3 is CASSRSAGRSEAFF.

V is TRBV20-1 and J is TRBJ2-3. Germline loops: CDR1 DFQATT, CDR2 SNEGSKA (reference sequence). This CDR3 contains 14 residues. CDR3 sequence reads: CSARNGYSTDTQYF.

The chain couples TRBV20-1 to TRBJ1-5; TCRdb picks TRBD1, but there is no DNA to check that call. The V gene's germline CDR1 is DFQATT and CDR2 SNEGSKA (reference sequence). CDR3 length: 15 amino acids. CDR3 in amino acids: CSAGRTGGARQPQHF.

The V and J genes are TRBV29-1 and TRBJ2-5; the TCRdb D gene call, TRBD1, has no DNA to confirm it. This CDR3 has 12 residues. Germline loops: CDR1 SQVTM, CDR2 ANQGSEA. This CDR3 is CSVVPREETQYF.